This T cell receptor (beta chain) was retrieved from a study of T cells after yellow fever vaccination. This clonotype was counted between two and nine times. Trimming cost V 0 bases and J 0 bases, with 5 bases left between them. The germline gives CDR1 SGHTA, CDR2 FQGNSA. The CDR3 totals 14 residues. TCRdb recomputed calls from the 5' RACE reads with MiXCR, one row per CDR3 protein. Of more than 300,000 distinct CDR3 sequences listed, 3.5% to 4.5% are singletons. The receptor's source is a man younger than 35 who received the YFV17D yellow fever vaccine. The sample in question was PBMCs, obtained 15 days after the yellow fever booster vaccination. V is TRBV7-2 and J is TRBJ2-5; no clear D. The CDR3 protein is CASSLALYQETQYF. CDR3 in DNA: TGTGCCAGCAGCTTAGCGCTGTACCAAGAGACCCAGTACTTC.